This T cell receptor beta chain stems from a study of response to subunit inactivated influenza vaccine. General observations from the study: Authors suggested few new T cells are recruited by each seasonal influenza vaccination.

Germline CDR1 MDHEN, CDR2 SYDVKM. The CDR3 is made up of 18 amino acids. V was shortened by 3 bases and J by 4 bases, with 25 bases between the two germline ends. Points on this clonotype: Its specificity is not known.

TCRdb reprocessed the RT-PCR reads with MiXCR, giving one entry per CDR3 protein. Of roughly 670,000 distinct CDR3 sequences detected, 12% to 15% appear once; the ten largest clones hold about 7.6%. The sequencing here drew on PBMCs from blood, taken 14 to 15 days before vaccination. The clonotype was recovered from a man aged 50-59 years who received an inactivated influenza vaccine. This chain joins TRBV28 and TRBJ2-7, with D hard to call. The CDR3 sequence is CASSFTRKKTRFRYEQYF. The CDR3 coding sequence is TGTGCCAGCAGTTTTACCCGCAAGAAGACCCGGTTCCGTTACGAGCAGTACTTC.